The subject of this entry is one T cell receptor beta chain. Its antigen is currently not known. Base qualities are missing; no much larger clone stands one base away. TCRbeta CDR3 regions were amplified from genomic DNA using the immunoSEQ Assay, a bias-controlled multiplex PCR. The original methods were these. The number of nucleated cells in each sample was estimated from the amplification of reference gene primers within the assay. To quantify the absolute abundance of each unique TCRbeta CDR3 rearrangement, sequence reads were collapsed and filtered. For each sample, productive Simpson clonality was calculated as the square root of Simpson's diversity index over productive rearrangements. Here the immuneACCESS table is served through TCRdb, limited to in-frame sequences with V and J called. Missing clones are a known gap in these copies; in checked studies unresolved V genes cover under half, and the rest lacks a known reason. Clone size and the V and J calls come from that table; the DNA yielded D and trimming. In this sample the table shows around 300,000 clones, approximately 88% of which occur a single time. The top ten clonotypes cover under 2% of the sample.

This record comes from a study of blood T cell repertoires in COVID-19 (dated by TCRdb to 2020 to 2022). Broadly, across the study: Samples from collaborators originated in the United States, Italy and Spain and spanned both the acute and convalescent phases of COVID-19. The prospective study material was composed of cDNA or gDNA derived from T cells, B-cell-depleted T cells, or PBMCs. Deeply sampled blood TCRbeta repertoires from subjects exposed to, actively infected with, or recovered from COVID-19 were included in the dataset. The repertoires were made available in a free public database intended to serve as a resource for research on the immune response to SARS-CoV-2. Samples came from the ongoing ImmuneRACE study (first 160 participants) plus 1,254 subjects from 6 global collaborators. Nearly every sample came with metadata listing a de-identified subject ID, COVID-19 status, age in years and sex. HLA class I and class II types, where available, came from metadata supplied by the sample provider rather than from assay-based typing.

At one collaborating source in Seattle, patients were enrolled during active infection and were followed longitudinally through the course of disease. The collaborating institutions used their own protocols to collect whole blood in K2EDTA tubes. Collaborator samples were shipped for TCRbeta analysis as frozen whole blood, isolated PBMCs, or DNA extracted from either sample type. Taken from the germline V gene, the CDR1 and CDR2 loops are SGHRS and YFSETQ. There are 13 amino acids in the CDR3, from cysteine to phenylalanine inclusive. Left in the record is the CDR3 DNA by itself, 39 bases read in frame from the first base. Relative to germline, V is 4 bases shorter and J is 5 bases shorter, with 12 bases between their ends. General study outcomes and caveats: The quantity of clinical and demographic metadata differed by source and by participant and was supplied without curation.

The chain employs TRBV5-1 and TRBJ1-1; tentative D gene TRBD1, with 5 bases matching. This receptor was identified in a woman in her twenties or thirties with COVID-19, enrolled during active disease. Material: peripheral blood. The CDR3 protein is CASSTGGGTEAFF. The DNA is TGCGCCAGCAGCACCGGGGGGGGAACTGAAGCTTTCTTT.